This entry is about one T cell receptor beta chain. The target antigen is unknown. This sample stems from a study of early T cells in non-severe SARS-CoV-2 infection. For the study at large: The study sequenced bulk RNA from unsorted whole blood, with chains unpaired. Study results and limitations: VDJdb matching favored anti-spike CD8 responses, missing private and CD4 specificities.

The V end was cut by 4 bases, the J end by 3 bases, with 7 bases between. Germline loops: CDR1 SGHRS, CDR2 YFSETQ. This CDR3 is built from 13 residues. Unique molecular identifiers were attached to individual cDNA molecules. TCRdb ran MiXCR on the 5' RACE reads and lists one entry per CDR3 protein. Here the sample spans tens of thousands of distinct CDR3 sequences, about 9.1% being singletons. This clonotype originated in an adult who was a healthcare worker with PCR-confirmed SARS-CoV-2 infection or an uninfected control (not recorded which). The sample in question was whole blood, obtained at baseline. This chain links TRBV5-1 with TRBJ2-2, with D possibly being TRBD1 or TRBD2 (5 bases each). The CDR3 DNA sequence: TGCGCCAGCAGCCCGGGGCACACCGGGGAGCTGTTTTTT. It is translated as CASSPGHTGELFF. Together with reference TRBV5-1 and TRBJ2-2, the CDR3 gives the full variable domain: KAGVTQTPRYLIKTRGQQVTLSCSPISGHRSVSWYQQTPGQGLQFLFEYFSETQRNKGNFPGRFSGRQFSNSRSEMNVSTLELGDSALYLCASSPGHTGELFFGEGSRLTVL.